This T cell receptor (beta chain) comes out of a study of shared clonotypes between healthy human individuals. Here immunoSEQ multiplex PCR was the method, and the copy in TCRdb shows in-frame clones only, minus some. The sample includes around 2.1 million clones, 93% seen only once; the top ten take approximately 1.7%. CD45RO-negative, CCR7-positively selected cells formed the naive CD8 fraction, excluding terminally differentiated effector memory CD45RA+ cells. Adults of Caucasian background living in Nashville, Tennessee made up all donors. The CDR3 is 12 amino acids. The germline V and J ends were trimmed by 3 bases and 10 bases, with 10 bases remaining between them. Germline V gene lookup returns CDR1 SEHNR and CDR2 FQNEAQ (reference sequence).

The sequence was obtained from a man aged 18 to 30 in good health. Some clones in this sample may be carry-over from other donors' samples. Specimen: naive CD8+ T cells from PBMCs. This chain links TRBV7-9 with TRBJ2-1, with TRBD1 as a possible D gene (6 bases). CDR3 sequence reads: CASSLGTGEQFF. The CDR3 nucleotides are TGTGCCAGCAGCTTGGGTACAGGGGAGCAGTTCTTC.